Given below is one T cell receptor (beta chain) in context. CDR1 MNHEY and CDR2 SMNVEV come from the germline V gene (reference sequence). Trimming removed 6 bases from V and 4 bases from J; junction bases left unmatched: 10. The CDR3 totals 15 residues. This specimen comes from a study of shared clonotypes between healthy human individuals. CD45RO-negative, CCR7-positively selected cells formed the naive CD8 fraction, excluding terminally differentiated effector memory CD45RA+ cells. The protocol was immunoSEQ multiplex PCR, while the TCRdb copy is restricted to in-frame clones and leaves out a portion. The table lists more than 500,000 clones, roughly 95% of them singletons, with about 0.11% in the top ten.

The source is a woman aged 25-40 years in good health. The material sequenced was naive CD8+ T cells sorted from blood. The chain has TRBV27 and TRBJ2-7, with 9 bases identical to TRBD2. The CDR3 loop is CASSPFAGGDYEQYF. CDR3 nucleotides: TGTGCCAGCAGCCCCTTTGCGGGAGGGGATTACGAGCAGTACTTC.